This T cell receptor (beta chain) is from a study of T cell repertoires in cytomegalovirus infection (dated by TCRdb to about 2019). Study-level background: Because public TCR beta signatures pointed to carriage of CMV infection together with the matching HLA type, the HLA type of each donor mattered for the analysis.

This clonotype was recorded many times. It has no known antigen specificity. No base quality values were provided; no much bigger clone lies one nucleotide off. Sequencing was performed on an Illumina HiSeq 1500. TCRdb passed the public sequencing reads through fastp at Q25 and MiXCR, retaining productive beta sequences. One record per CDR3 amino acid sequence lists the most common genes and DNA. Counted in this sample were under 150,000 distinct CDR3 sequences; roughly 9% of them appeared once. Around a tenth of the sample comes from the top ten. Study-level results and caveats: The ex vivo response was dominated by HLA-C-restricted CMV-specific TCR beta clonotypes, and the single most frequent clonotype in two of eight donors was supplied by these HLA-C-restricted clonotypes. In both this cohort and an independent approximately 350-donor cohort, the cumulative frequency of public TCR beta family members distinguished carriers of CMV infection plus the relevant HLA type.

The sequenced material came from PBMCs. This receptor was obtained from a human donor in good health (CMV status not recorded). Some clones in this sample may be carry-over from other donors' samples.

The DNA reads TGTGCCAGCCTTTCTAGCGGAGGCACAGATACGCAGTATTTT. Translation gives CASLSSGGTDTQYF. The V and J segments used are TRBV7-2 and TRBJ2-3, and TRBD2 matches 7 of the central bases. From cysteine to phenylalanine, the CDR3 is 14 amino acids long. The entry retains the CDR3 DNA only, 42 bases that are in frame from base 1. CDR1 and CDR2 (SGHTA, FQGNSA) derive from the germline V gene. The germline V and J ends show losses of 8 bases and 1 base respectively, and no gene match explains 6 bases of the junction. Joined to the reference TRBV7-2 and TRBJ2-3 proteins, this CDR3 gives the full variable domain: GAGVSQSPSNKVTEKGKDVELRCDPISGHTALYWYRQSLGQGLEFLIYFQGNSAPDKSGLPSDRFSAERTGGSVSTLTIQRTQQEDSAVYLCASLSSGGTDTQYFGPGTRLTVL.